Each of the 27 T cell receptor beta chains below was sequenced from the same sample in a study of OX40 agonist ivuxolimab in advanced cancers. Assay: immunoSEQ multiplex PCR; the TCRdb copy retains only in-frame clones and omits some. Counted here are 28,000 or so clones, approximately 80% occurring once; the ten biggest clones make up around 10%. This sample comprised CD4+ or CD8+ T cells sorted from blood, obtained in a trial of the OX40 agonist ivuxolimab. The receptors shown here come from an adult with an advanced solid tumor such as melanoma, head and neck, liver or kidney cancer.

This rearrangement joins TRBV4-3 to TRBJ2-2; TRBD1 might be the D (6 bases). The germline V gene encodes CDR1 LGHNA and CDR2 YSLEER. This CDR3 has 16 amino acids. V shed 0 bases and J shed 7 bases, with 15 bases lying between them. The CDR3 loop is CASSQDSRGKIGELFF. The CDR3, as DNA: TGCGCCAGCAGCCAAGATAGTAGGGGGAAGATCGGGGAGCTGTTTTTT.

The gene calls are TRBV4-3 and TRBJ1-2; 7 bases match TRBD1. Looked up from germline, CDR1 is LGHNA and CDR2 is YSLEER. The CDR3 has 15 amino acids. With V trimmed by 0 bases and J by 4 bases, 5 bases remained unmatched. CDR3 residues: CASSQDRTGGYGYTF. DNA of the CDR3: TGCGCCAGCAGCCAAGATCGGACAGGCGGCTATGGCTACACCTTC.

The rearrangement uses TRBV11-2 and TRBJ2-7, with D unresolved. Germline CDR1 SGHAT, CDR2 FQNNGV. Trimming took 8 bases from V and 2 from J, leaving 13 bases between them. This CDR3 has 13 residues. The CDR3 region is CASGLGPAYEQYF. CDR3 DNA sequence: TGTGCCAGCGGCCTGGGCCCAGCCTACGAGCAGTACTTC.

This clone was seen a handful of times. This chain joins TRBV11-2 and TRBJ1-6; perhaps TRBD1 as D (5 bases). CDR1 is SGHAT, CDR2 FQNNGV, per germline. This CDR3 has 13 amino acids. Between the trimmed V and J ends, which lost 1 base and 10 bases, there was a span of 8 bases. The CDR3 DNA follows: TGTGCCAGCAGCTTAGTGTGGGGCTCACCCCTCCACTTT. It translates to CASSLVWGSPLHF.

The chain joins TRBV21-1 to TRBJ2-7; the DNA was not compared with TRBD1, the D call given in the table. TRBV21-1 is termed a pseudogene. The CDR3 is made up of 20 amino acids. This CDR3 reads CASSKAERLRVGTGGCEQYF. The DNA of the CDR3 is TGTGCCAGCAGCAAAGCAGAGAGACTTCGGGTCGGGACAGGGGGTTGCGAGCAGTACTTC.

This clone has a single count. The V call is TRBV7-6, the J call TRBJ2-1, with D possibly TRBD1 on 5 matching bases. Looked up from germline, CDR1 is SGHVS and CDR2 is FNYEAQ. CDR3 size: 18 residues. The V gene lost 7 bases and the J gene lost 6 bases, with 28 bases spanning the gap. The CDR3 sequence: CASTKLLTRAGFGNEQFF. In nucleotides, the CDR3 is TGTGCCAGCACCAAACTCTTAACCCGGGCAGGGTTCGGCAATGAGCAGTTCTTC.

This sequence joins TRBV7-3 and TRBJ2-1; D is unclear. Between the trimmed V and J ends, which lost 3 bases and 7 bases, there was a span of 10 bases. The CDR3 has 13 amino acids. Germline V gives CDR1 SGHTA, CDR2 FQGTGA. DNA of the CDR3: TGTGCCAGCAGCTTTGGCCCCGTTAATGAGCAGTTCTTC. Residues: CASSFGPVNEQFF. Filled out from reference TRBV7-3 and TRBJ2-1, the complete variable domain reads GAGVSQTPSNKVTEKGKYVELRCDPISGHTALYWYRQSLGQGPEFLIYFQGTGAADDSGLPNDRFFAVRPEGSVSTLKIQRTERGDSAVYLCASSFGPVNEQFFGPGTRLTVL.

In this sample, this clone turned up once. This chain links TRBV2 with TRBJ1-1; D perhaps matches TRBD1 (5 bases). Germline CDR1 SNHLY, CDR2 FYNNEI. The CDR3 is 16 residues long. Trimming took off 4 bases at V and 0 bases at J, with 15 bases between the two ends. DNA of the CDR3: TGTGCCAGCAGTGTCGAAAAGGGACGGATGAACACTGAAGCTTTCTTT. Residues: CASSVEKGRMNTEAFF.

This chain uses TRBV7-2 with TRBJ1-5; no clear D. The length of the CDR3 is 13 residues. Germline CDR1 reads SGHTA; CDR2 reads FQGNSA. V lost 2 bases to trimming and J lost 7 bases, with 9 bases between them. Written as DNA, the CDR3 is TGTGCCAGCAGCTTAAATTCGTGGCAGCCCCAGCATTTT. It yields the protein CASSLNSWQPQHF.

The rearrangement links TRBV7-9 to TRBJ2-3, with 9 bases that match TRBD1. V dropped 0 bases and J dropped 3; count of bases not matched to a gene: 4. Germline assignment: CDR1 SEHNR and CDR2 FQNEAQ (reference sequence). The CDR3 contains 16 residues. The CDR3 DNA is TGTGCCAGCAGCTTAGCCCGGGACAGGGTAACAGATACGCAGTATTTT. Protein product: CASSLARDRVTDTQYF.

This chain uses TRBV4-1 with TRBJ1-2; a weak D match, TRBD1 (5 bases). The germline V gene has CDR1 MGHRA and CDR2 YSYEKL. Between the trimmed V and J ends, which lost 1 base and 0 bases, there was a span of 9 bases. The CDR3 contains 15 residues. CDR3 DNA sequence: TGCGCCAGCAGCCAAGTGGCGGGACCTAACTATGGCTACACCTTC. It translates to CASSQVAGPNYGYTF.

Here the CDR3 DNA reads TGTGCCAGCAGCTTATCCGGTCCTTACAATGAGCAGTTCTTC. It encodes CASSLSGPYNEQFF. The gene calls are TRBV7-2 and TRBJ2-1; D gene uncertain. Germline assignment: CDR1 SGHTA and CDR2 FQGNSA. This CDR3 region has 14 residues. With 2 bases removed from V and 4 bases from J, the gap between germline ends came to 9 bases.

The genes are TRBV7-3 and TRBJ2-2, with 9 bases identical to TRBD1. The CDR3 totals 16 residues. The germline CDR1 and CDR2 sequences are SGHTA and FQGTGA. V lost 4 bases to trimming and J lost 4 bases; unmatched junction nucleotides: 7. CDR3 sequence (DNA): TGTGCCAGCAGCTCCATGCCGGGACAGGGCACCGGGGAGCTGTTTTTT. It yields the protein CASSSMPGQGTGELFF.

This clone was picked up a small number of times. This chain joins TRBV6-5 and TRBJ2-1; 12 bases line up with TRBD2. Germline V gives CDR1 MNHEY, CDR2 SVGAGI. The CDR3 is 16 amino acids. Unmatched junction bases numbered 7, after V lost 0 bases and J lost 10 bases. CDR3 amino acids: CASSYSRSLAGGEQFF. CDR3 in DNA: TGTGCCAGCAGTTACTCTCGGTCACTAGCGGGGGGCGAGCAGTTCTTC.

This chain links TRBV6-1 with TRBJ1-1; no clear D gene. This CDR3 is 14 amino acids long. Trimming left V 3 bases short and J 1 base short, with 9 bases between. The germline CDR1 and CDR2 sequences are MNHNS and SASEGT. CDR3 loop: CASSESRANTEAFF. The CDR3 DNA follows: TGTGCCAGCAGTGAGAGTAGGGCGAACACTGAAGCTTTCTTT.

The V call is TRBV5-4, the J call TRBJ1-1, with D perhaps TRBD1 (6 bases). This CDR3 contains 13 residues. V was clipped by 0 bases and J by 5 bases, with 8 bases between them. Germline V gene sequence: CDR1 SGHNT, CDR2 YYREEE (reference sequence). CDR3 sequence: CASSLEDSTEAFF. The CDR3 DNA follows: TGTGCCAGCAGCTTGGAGGACAGTACTGAAGCTTTCTTT.

The V gene is TRBV19, the J gene TRBJ1-2; D gene unclear. Trimming stripped 6 bases from V and 8 bases from J, with 19 bases between. Germline V gene sequence: CDR1 LNHDA, CDR2 SQIVND (reference sequence). CDR3 length equals 14 residues. The CDR3 DNA sequence: TGTGCCAGTAGAATGATGGGCTCCCCGGCGGGCTACACCTTC. Translated: CASRMMGSPAGYTF. The full variable domain, with the rest looked up from reference TRBV19 and TRBJ1-2, is DGGITQSPKYLFRKEGQNVTLSCEQNLNHDAMYWYRQDPGQGLRLIYYSQIVNDFQKGDIAEGYSVSREKKESFPLTVTSAQKNPTAFYLCASRMMGSPAGYTFGSGTRLTVV.

The rearrangement uses TRBV6-1 and TRBJ2-1; 9 nucleotides match TRBD1. This CDR3 comprises 15 residues. Looked up from germline, CDR1 is MNHNS and CDR2 is SASEGT. V shed 3 bases, J shed 8 bases, and the junction held 8 bases outside the gene matches. The DNA for the CDR3 is TGTGCCAGCAGTGATGGGACAGGGACTGGGCATGAGCAGTTCTTC. Its protein product is CASSDGTGTGHEQFF.

V usage is TRBV19 and J usage is TRBJ1-2, with D perhaps TRBD1 (6 bases). Germline V gene data show CDR1 as LNHDA and CDR2 as SQIVND (reference sequence). V shed 5 bases and J shed 4 bases, with 14 bases lying between them. The CDR3 is made up of 14 amino acids. CDR3 protein: CASSYQGQGYGYTF. The DNA of the CDR3 is TGTGCCAGTAGTTACCAGGGGCAAGGCTATGGCTACACCTTC.

The V call is TRBV5-4, the J call TRBJ2-7, with a weak D call TRBD2 (7 bases). Trimming removed 6 bases from V and 5 bases from J, with 21 bases in between. This CDR3 has 15 residues. Germline V gene data show CDR1 as SGHNT and CDR2 as YYREEE (reference sequence). The CDR3 coding sequence is TGTGCCAGCACCGACCTAGGACAGCGGGGCCACGAGCAGTACTTC. Its protein product is CASTDLGQRGHEQYF.

The rearrangement uses TRBV4-2 and TRBJ1-2; D is uncertain. The CDR3 runs 16 residues. CDR1 is LGHNA and CDR2 is YNFKEQ in the germline V gene. Trimming took off 5 bases at V and 0 bases at J, with 16 bases between the two ends. As DNA, the CDR3 is TGTGCCAGCAGCTTGGAGCTCAGAGTCACTAACTATGGCTACACCTTC. Its translation: CASSLELRVTNYGYTF.

This rearrangement joins TRBV5-1 to TRBJ2-7; D possibly corresponds to TRBD1 (6 bases). The V gene's germline CDR1 is SGHRS and CDR2 YFSETQ. The V and J ends lost 2 bases and 2 bases respectively, with 8 bases between them. CDR3 size: 13 residues. CDR3 in DNA: TGCGCCAGCAGCTTCGGACAGACCTACGAGCAGTACTTC. This encodes CASSFGQTYEQYF.

The rearrangement links TRBV5-1 to TRBJ2-7; D may be TRBD2 (7 bases). V shed 5 bases and J shed 4 bases, with 19 bases lying between them. CDR1 SGHRS and CDR2 YFSETQ come from the germline V gene. The CDR3 length is 15 residues. The CDR3 loop is CASRAGALSFYEQYF. The CDR3 nucleotides are TGCGCCAGCAGGGCGGGGGCCCTTAGCTTTTACGAGCAGTACTTC.

The count of this clone is one. This chain uses TRBV6-6 with TRBJ2-7; D not resolved. The CDR3 has 13 amino acids. Per germline, CDR1 MNHNY and CDR2 SVGAGI (reference sequence). Trimming cost V 4 bases and J 1 base, with 8 bases left between them. The CDR3 DNA is TGTGCCAGCAGTTTGACGGATTCCTACGAGCAGTACTTC. The encoded protein is CASSLTDSYEQYF.

The chain joins TRBV11-2 to TRBJ2-1; tentatively, D is TRBD2 (6 bases). This CDR3 spans 17 amino acids. Germline CDR1 and CDR2: SGHAT and FQNNGV. V was clipped by 5 bases and J by 0 bases, with 17 bases between them. The CDR3 region has the DNA TGTGCCAGCAGCCCCGGGGGAGGCGCTAGCTCCTACAATGAGCAGTTCTTC. Its translation: CASSPGGGASSYNEQFF. The full variable domain, in which reference TRBV11-2 and TRBJ2-1 provide the parts outside the CDR3, is EAGVAQSPRYKIIEKRQSVAFWCNPISGHATLYWYQQILGQGPKLLIQFQNNGVVDDSQLPKDRFSAERLKGVDSTLKIQPAKLEDSAVYLCASSPGGGASSYNEQFFGPGTRLTVL.

A few counts support this clone. The rearrangement joins TRBV9 to TRBJ2-2; 9 positions match TRBD2. Germline V gives CDR1 SGDLS, CDR2 YYNGEE. Germline trimming cut 0 bases from V and 7 bases from J; bases unmatched to any gene: 4. The CDR3 is 15 amino acids. The DNA for the CDR3 is TGTGCCAGCAGCGTAGGCGGGGGGGCCGACGGGGAGCTGTTTTTT. Residues: CASSVGGGADGELFF.

The chain carries TRBV7-9 and TRBJ2-7; the D gene is possibly TRBD1 (6 bases). Germline CDR1 SEHNR, CDR2 FQNEAQ (reference sequence). There are 15 residues in the CDR3. Trimming removed 5 bases at V and 4 bases at J, with 18 bases between. CDR3 sequence reads: CASSDPGHGFYEQYF. DNA for the CDR3: TGTGCCAGCAGCGATCCGGGACATGGTTTTTACGAGCAGTACTTC. Filled out from reference TRBV7-9 and TRBJ2-7, the complete variable domain reads DTGVSQNPRHKITKRGQNVTFRCDPISEHNRLYWYRQTLGQGPEFLTYFQNEAQLEKSRLLSDRFSAERPKGSFSTLEIQRTEQGDSAMYLCASSDPGHGFYEQYFGPGTRLTVT.